These T cell receptor beta chains were read from a single sample in a study of CD4 T cells in relation to SARS-CoV-2 and coronaviruses. These receptors' targets are unknown. Assay: immunoSEQ multiplex PCR; the TCRdb copy retains only in-frame clones and omits some. The table has approximately 18,000 clones, approximately 80% seen once; the top ten hold approximately 26%. The sequenced sample consisted of CD4+ T cells from PBMCs, cultured in vitro. All receptors derive from a human donor in good health. CDR3s include the opening cysteine and the closing phenylalanine or tryptophan. A D gene is named only where the DNA matches it firmly. For some rows the clone size is stated as once, few or many, or as a class when expanded; others skip it.

D	V	length	size	J	CDR3	DNA
.	TRBV30	14	.	TRBJ2-3	CAWSVGPGDKTQYF	TGTGCCTGGAGTGTAGGGCCGGGAGATAAGACGCAGTATTTT
.	TRBV12-3/TRBV12-4	12	.	TRBJ1-1	CASSFSGGEAFF	TGTGCCAGCAGTTTTTCGGGGGGCGAAGCTTTCTTT
.	TRBV4-2	13	few	TRBJ2-2	CASSQVSTGELFF	TGTGCCAGCAGCCAAGTTTCCACCGGGGAGCTGTTTTTT
.	TRBV6-5	16	.	TRBJ2-2	CASSYFPGSGTGELFF	TGTGCCAGCAGTTACTTCCCCGGGTCCGGCACCGGGGAGCTGTTTTTT
.	TRBV30	14	once	TRBJ1-5	CAWSVRRGPQPQHF	TGTGCCTGGAGTGTACGGAGGGGCCCCCAGCCCCAGCATTTT
.	TRBV4-2	16	.	TRBJ1-1	CASSPRAGIMNTEAFF	TGTGCCAGCAGCCCTCGGGCAGGGATCATGAACACTGAAGCTTTCTTT
.	TRBV30	15	.	TRBJ1-6	CAWSPPSGFNSPLHF	TGTGCCTGGAGTCCCCCCTCTGGATTCAATTCACCCCTCCACTTT
.	TRBV24-1	13	.	TRBJ2-2	CAVRTPNTGELFF	TGTGCCGTACGGACGCCGAACACCGGGGAGCTGTTTTTT
TRBD2	TRBV4-1	15	.	TRBJ2-1	CASSHPGLANNEQFF	TGCGCCAGCAGCCACCCCGGACTAGCTAACAATGAGCAGTTCTTC
TRBD2	TRBV18	17	.	TRBJ2-3	CASSPAALAGNTDTQYF	TGTGCCAGCTCACCGGCAGCACTAGCGGGGAACACAGATACGCAGTATTTT
.	TRBV12-5	14	.	TRBJ2-3	CASAPKRNTDTQYF	TGTGCTAGTGCCCCCAAGCGGAACACAGATACGCAGTATTTT
TRBD2	TRBV10-3	15	.	TRBJ2-2	CAISVGLADTGELFF	TGTGCCATCAGTGTGGGACTAGCGGACACCGGGGAGCTGTTTTTT
.	TRBV9	17	.	TRBJ2-1	CASSVGDLLFSYNEQFF	TGTGCCAGCAGCGTAGGTGATCTCCTTTTCTCCTACAATGAGCAGTTCTTC
TRBD1	TRBV5-4	15	.	TRBJ2-7	CASSRRDRGSYEQYF	TGTGCCAGCAGTCGACGGGACAGGGGTTCCTACGAGCAGTACTTC
TRBD2	TRBV6-4	14	.	TRBJ2-1	CASSSSGRTNEQFF	TGTGCCAGCAGTTCAAGCGGGAGGACAAATGAGCAGTTCTTC
TRBD1	TRBV2	15	once	TRBJ2-7	CASSGGQGGPYEQYF	TGTGCCAGCAGTGGGGGACAGGGGGGCCCCTACGAGCAGTACTTC
.	TRBV2	14	.	TRBJ2-4	CASSERTSPDIQYF	TGTGCCAGCAGTGAGAGGACTTCCCCTGACATTCAGTACTTC
.	TRBV10-3	13	.	TRBJ1-6	CASAESEGTAGYF	TGTGCCAGTGCGGAGAGTGAGGGGACCGCCGGGTACTTT
.	TRBV20-1	10	.	TRBJ2-5	CSAKRKTQYF	TGCAGTGCTAAACGAAAGACCCAGTACTTC
TRBD2	TRBV25-1	16	.	TRBJ2-7	CASSEFLRGVEGEQYF	TGTGCCAGCAGTGAATTTTTACGGGGGGTGGAGGGCGAGCAGTACTTC
.	TRBV5-6	16	.	TRBJ2-1	CASSLDEYGRNNEQFF	TGTGCCAGCAGCTTGGACGAGTACGGTCGAAACAATGAGCAGTTCTTC
.	TRBV10-3	14	.	TRBJ1-1	CAIIQGEGNTEAFF	TGTGCCATCATACAGGGAGAAGGGAACACTGAAGCTTTCTTT
.	TRBV28	16	.	TRBJ1-3	CASSLPKGSSGNTIYF	TGTGCCAGCAGTCTGCCGAAAGGATCGTCTGGAAACACCATATATTTT
.	TRBV6-2/TRBV6-3	16	large	TRBJ1-2	CASSSSGLTRSYGYTF	TGTGCCAGCAGTTCCTCGGGTCTCACTAGGTCCTATGGCTACACCTTC
TRBD1	TRBV6-5	15	.	TRBJ2-1	CASRGTGGAHNEQFF	TGTGCCAGCAGGGGAACAGGGGGCGCGCACAATGAGCAGTTCTTC